This T cell receptor (beta chain) appears in the sequencing data of a study of CD8+CD57+ T cells in acquired aplastic anemia. Findings and limits, study-wide: Between the patient and control groups, CD8+ Simpson's diversity did not differ significantly. The same twenty-nine CD8+ CDR3 sequences occurred in patients and in controls.

TCR beta VDJ and CDR3 were profiled, and genomic DNA was the template. From the reads, TCRdb called clonotypes with MiXCR, one entry per CDR3 protein. The sample shows some 120,000 distinct CDR3 sequences, around 50% of them seen only once. This clonotype showed up many times. What it binds is not known. The source material was sorted CD4+, CD8+, or CD8+CD57+ T cells (not recorded which) from PBMCs. The receptor was derived from a human donor in good health, serving as a control.

DNA for the CDR3: TGTGCCAGCAGTTTGCGACAGGACACTGAAGCTTTCTTT. Its translation: CASSLRQDTEAFF. The V and J genes are TRBV6-5 and TRBJ1-1, with D possibly matching TRBD1 (6 bases). Per germline, CDR1 MNHEY and CDR2 SVGAGI. V lost 4 bases, J lost 3 bases, and 9 bases lay in between. The CDR3 consists of 13 residues.